This record looks at one TCR beta chain sequence and its context. Patients with a history of autoimmune disease or on systemic immunosuppression were excluded. The entry originates in a study of OX40 agonist ivuxolimab in advanced cancers. Study-wide context: The patients got ivuxolimab, which is an agonistic anti-OX40 (CD134) antibody.

TCRdb's table, derived via immunoSEQ multiplex PCR, lists solely in-frame clones and lacks some. The sample contains roughly 75,000 clones, about 85% of which appear only once. V was pared by 0 bases and J by 10 bases, with 10 bases between. This CDR3 has 12 residues. CDR1 and CDR2 from the germline V gene are LGHNA and YNFKEQ. The V gene is TRBV4-2, the J gene TRBJ2-7; no definite D call. The source was CD4+ or CD8+ T cells sorted from blood, collected in a trial of the OX40 agonist ivuxolimab. The TCR was taken from an adult with an advanced solid tumor such as melanoma, head and neck, liver or kidney cancer. This CDR3 reads CASSQEETVQYF. In DNA form, the CDR3 reads TGTGCCAGCAGCCAAGAGGAGACCGTTCAGTACTTC.